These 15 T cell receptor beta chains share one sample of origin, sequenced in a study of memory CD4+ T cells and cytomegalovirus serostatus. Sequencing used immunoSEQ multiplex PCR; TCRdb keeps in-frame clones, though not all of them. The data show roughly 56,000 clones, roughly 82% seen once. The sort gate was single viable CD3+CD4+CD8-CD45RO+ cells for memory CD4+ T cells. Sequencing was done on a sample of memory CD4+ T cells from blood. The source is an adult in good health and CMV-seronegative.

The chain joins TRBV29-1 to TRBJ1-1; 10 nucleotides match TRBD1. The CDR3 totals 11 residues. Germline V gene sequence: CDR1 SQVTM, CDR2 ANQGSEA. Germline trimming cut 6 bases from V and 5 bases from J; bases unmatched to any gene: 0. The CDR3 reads CSVDRGTEAFF. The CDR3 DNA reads TGCAGCGTGGACAGGGGGACTGAAGCTTTCTTT.

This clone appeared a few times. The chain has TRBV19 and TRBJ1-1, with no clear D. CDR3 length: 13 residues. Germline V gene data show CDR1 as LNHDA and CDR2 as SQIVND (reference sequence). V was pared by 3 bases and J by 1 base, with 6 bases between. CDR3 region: CASSIWGNTEAFF. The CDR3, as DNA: TGTGCCAGTAGTATTTGGGGGAACACTGAAGCTTTCTTT.

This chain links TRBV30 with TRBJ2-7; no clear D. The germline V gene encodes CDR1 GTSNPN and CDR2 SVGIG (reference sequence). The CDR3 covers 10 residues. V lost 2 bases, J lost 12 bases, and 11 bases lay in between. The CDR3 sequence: CAWSSSRLYF. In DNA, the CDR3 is TGTGCCTGGAGTTCCTCTCGCCTGTACTTC.

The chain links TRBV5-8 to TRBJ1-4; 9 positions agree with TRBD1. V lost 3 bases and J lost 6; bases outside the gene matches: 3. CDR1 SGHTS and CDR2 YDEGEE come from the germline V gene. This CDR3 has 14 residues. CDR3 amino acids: CASSSGTGYEKLFF. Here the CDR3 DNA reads TGTGCCAGCAGCTCCGGGACAGGGTATGAAAAACTGTTTTTT.

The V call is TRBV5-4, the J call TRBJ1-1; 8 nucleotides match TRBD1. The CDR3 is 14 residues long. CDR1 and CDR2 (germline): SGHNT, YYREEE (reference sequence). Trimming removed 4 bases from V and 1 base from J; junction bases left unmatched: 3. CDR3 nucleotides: TGTGCCAGCAGCCCGGACAGGGCGAACACTGAAGCTTTCTTT. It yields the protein CASSPDRANTEAFF.

CDR3 sequence (DNA): TGTGCCAGCAGCGAACTAGTCCTGTGGGAGCAGTACTTC. Translating it yields CASSELVLWEQYF. This chain uses TRBV11-1 with TRBJ2-7, with a tentative D call TRBD2 (5 bases). The germline V and J ends were trimmed by 5 bases and 7 bases, with 15 bases remaining between them. Germline V gives CDR1 SGHAT, CDR2 FQDESV (reference sequence). CDR3 length equals 13 residues.

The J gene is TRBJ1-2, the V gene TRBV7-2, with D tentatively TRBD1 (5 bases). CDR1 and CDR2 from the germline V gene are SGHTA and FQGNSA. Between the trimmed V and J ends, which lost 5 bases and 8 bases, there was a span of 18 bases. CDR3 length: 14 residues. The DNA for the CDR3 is TGTGCCAGCAGCCTTCTGAGGGGTAGTGGAGGCTACACCTTC. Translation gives CASSLLRGSGGYTF.

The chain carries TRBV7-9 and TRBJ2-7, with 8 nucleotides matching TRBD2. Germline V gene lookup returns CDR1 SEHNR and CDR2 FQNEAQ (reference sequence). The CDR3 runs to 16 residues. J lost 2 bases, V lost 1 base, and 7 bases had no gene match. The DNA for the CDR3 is TGTGCCAGCAGCTTAGGCGGGACTAGTGGAACCTACGAGCAGTACTTC. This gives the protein CASSLGGTSGTYEQYF.

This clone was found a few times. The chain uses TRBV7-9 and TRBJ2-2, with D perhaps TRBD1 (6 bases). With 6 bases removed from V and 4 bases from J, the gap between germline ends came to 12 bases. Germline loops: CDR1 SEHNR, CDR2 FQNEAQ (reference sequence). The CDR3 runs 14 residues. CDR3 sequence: CASRQGRFTGELFF. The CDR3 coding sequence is TGTGCCAGCAGACAGGGTAGATTCACCGGGGAGCTGTTTTTT.

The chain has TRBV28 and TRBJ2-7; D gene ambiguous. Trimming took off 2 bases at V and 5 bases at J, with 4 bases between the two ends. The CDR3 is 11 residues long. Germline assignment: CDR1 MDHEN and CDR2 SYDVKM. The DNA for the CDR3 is TGTGCCAGCAGTTTAAACAACGAGCAGTACTTC. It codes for CASSLNNEQYF.

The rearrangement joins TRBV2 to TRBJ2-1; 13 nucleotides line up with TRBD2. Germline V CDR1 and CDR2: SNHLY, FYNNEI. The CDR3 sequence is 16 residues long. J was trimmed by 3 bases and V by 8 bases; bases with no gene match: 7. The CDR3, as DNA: TGTGCCAGCCAAAGGGGACTAGCGGGGAACTACAATGAGCAGTTCTTC. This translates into CASQRGLAGNYNEQFF.

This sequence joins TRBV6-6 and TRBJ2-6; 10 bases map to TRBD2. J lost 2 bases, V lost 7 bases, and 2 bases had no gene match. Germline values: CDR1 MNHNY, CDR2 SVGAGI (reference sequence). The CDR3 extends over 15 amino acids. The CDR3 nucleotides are TGTGCCAGCAATAGCGGGGGGACTGGGGCCAACGTCCTGACTTTC. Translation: CASNSGGTGANVLTF.

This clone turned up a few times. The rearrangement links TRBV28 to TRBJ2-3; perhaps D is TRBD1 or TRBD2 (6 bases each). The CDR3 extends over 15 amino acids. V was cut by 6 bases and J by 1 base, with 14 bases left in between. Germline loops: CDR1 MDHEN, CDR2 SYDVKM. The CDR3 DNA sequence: TGTGCCAGCAGCCTAGGGGGACTGGGCACAGATACGCAGTATTTT. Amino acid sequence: CASSLGGLGTDTQYF.

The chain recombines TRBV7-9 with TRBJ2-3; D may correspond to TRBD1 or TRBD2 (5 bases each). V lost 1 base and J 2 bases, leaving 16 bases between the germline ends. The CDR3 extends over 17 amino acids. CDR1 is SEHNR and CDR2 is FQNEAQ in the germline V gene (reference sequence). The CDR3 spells CASSLGGTGSYTDTQYF. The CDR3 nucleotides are TGTGCCAGCAGCTTAGGGGGGACGGGGTCCTACACAGATACGCAGTATTTT.

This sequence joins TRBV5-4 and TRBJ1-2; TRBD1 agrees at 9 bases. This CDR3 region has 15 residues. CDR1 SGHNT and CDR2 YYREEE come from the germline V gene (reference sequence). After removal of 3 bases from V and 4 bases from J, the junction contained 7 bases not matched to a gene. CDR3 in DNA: TGTGCCAGCAGCTACACCGGACAGGGGAGCTATGGCTACACCTTC. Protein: CASSYTGQGSYGYTF.